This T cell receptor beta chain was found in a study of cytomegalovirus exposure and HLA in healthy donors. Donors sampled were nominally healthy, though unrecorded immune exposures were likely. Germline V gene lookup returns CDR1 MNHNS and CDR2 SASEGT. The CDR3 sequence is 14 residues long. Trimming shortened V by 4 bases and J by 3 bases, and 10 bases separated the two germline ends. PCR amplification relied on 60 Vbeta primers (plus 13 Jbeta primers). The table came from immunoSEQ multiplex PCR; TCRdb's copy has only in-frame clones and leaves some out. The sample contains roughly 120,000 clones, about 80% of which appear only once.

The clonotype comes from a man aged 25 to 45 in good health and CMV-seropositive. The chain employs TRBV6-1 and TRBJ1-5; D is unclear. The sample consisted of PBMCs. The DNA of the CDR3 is TGTGCCAGCAGTGCGACTTTCGTCAATCAGCCCCAGCATTTT. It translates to CASSATFVNQPQHF.